Below are 28 T cell receptor beta chains sequenced from a single sample in a study of CD8 T cells in Susac syndrome. An input of roughly 0.45 to 1 ug of RNA was subjected to reverse transcription using random hexamers. Each CDR3 protein gets one entry after TCRdb re-called the immunoSEQ multiplex PCR reads with MiXCR. This sample carries 150,000 to 200,000 distinct CDR3 sequences, 90% to 95% of them seen once, and the ten largest clones take roughly 0.094%. Sequencing was performed on CD4+ T cells from PBMCs. The receptors were gathered from a human donor with multiple sclerosis.

The V and J genes are TRBV20-1 and TRBJ1-5; weak D call: TRBD1 (5 bases). Germline V lookup: CDR1 DFQATT, CDR2 SNEGSKA (reference sequence). This CDR3 contains 13 residues. V lost 4 bases and J 4 bases, leaving 11 bases between the germline ends. Here the CDR3 reads CSAIPGGNQPQHF. Written as DNA, the CDR3 is TGCAGTGCTATCCCGGGGGGGAATCAGCCCCAGCATTTT.

This chain connects TRBV12-5 to TRBJ1-1; the match to TRBD1 covers 7 bases. V shed 0 bases, J shed 9 bases, and the junction held 7 bases outside the gene matches. CDR3 length: 14 residues. Germline CDR1 reads LGHNT; CDR2 reads FRNRAP. CDR3 nucleotide sequence: TGTGCTAGTGGTTTGGTAACGACAGGGCGCCAAGCTTTCTTT. It is translated as CASGLVTTGRQAFF.

V is TRBV7-2 and J is TRBJ2-3; TRBD2 aligns across 7 bases. The V and J ends lost 4 bases and 0 bases, in that order; junction bases with no gene match: 7. This CDR3 is built from 16 residues. Germline lookup yields CDR1 SGHTA and CDR2 FQGNSA. CDR3 sequence (DNA): TGTGCCAGCAGCTCCTCCGGGACTACCAGCACAGATACGCAGTATTTT. Amino acid sequence: CASSSSGTTSTDTQYF.

V and J are TRBV18 and TRBJ2-7; D possibly matches TRBD1 or TRBD2 (5 bases each). Germline assignment: CDR1 KGHSH and CDR2 LQKENI. Trimming took 2 bases from V and 5 from J, leaving 16 bases between them. The length of the CDR3 is 15 residues. The CDR3 region has the DNA TGTGCCAGCTCACCAAACCGGGACGCGGTCAACGAGCAGTACTTC. Translating gives CASSPNRDAVNEQYF.

The V and J genes are TRBV2 and TRBJ2-7, with D perhaps TRBD2 (6 bases). The CDR3 contains 14 residues. Germline V lookup: CDR1 SNHLY, CDR2 FYNNEI. Trimming stripped 7 bases from V and 2 bases from J, with 15 bases between. For the CDR3, the DNA is TGTGCCAGCAACCGGGAGACTGGAACCTACGAGCAGTACTTC. As protein: CASNRETGTYEQYF.

The V call is TRBV29-1, the J call TRBJ2-2; D not certain. Trimming pared 3 bases from V and 6 bases from J, leaving 5 bases between. From germline, CDR1 is SQVTM and CDR2 ANQGSEA. The CDR3 is 11 amino acids. This chain's CDR3 is CSVESPGELFF. The CDR3 nucleotides are TGCAGCGTTGAGAGCCCCGGGGAGCTGTTTTTT.

The CDR3 region is CSADGGAYNEQFF. The CDR3 DNA is TGCAGTGCTGACGGGGGAGCCTACAATGAGCAGTTCTTC. This chain joins TRBV20-1 and TRBJ2-1; tentatively, D is TRBD2 (6 bases). The germline CDR1 and CDR2 sequences are DFQATT and SNEGSKA (reference sequence). The CDR3 sequence is 13 residues long. Trimming shortened V by 5 bases and J by 2 bases, and 10 bases separated the two germline ends.

This chain connects TRBV7-9 to TRBJ2-7, with 10 bases identical to TRBD1. The CDR3 has 14 amino acids. V lost 8 bases, J lost 5 bases, and 9 bases stayed unmatched. Germline CDR1 SEHNR, CDR2 FQNEAQ (reference sequence). CDR3 coding DNA: TGTGCCAGCGCTCTTGGGACAGGGGTACACGAGCAGTACTTC. Translation gives CASALGTGVHEQYF.

The genes are TRBV15 and TRBJ2-7, with TRBD2 as a possible D gene (6 bases). This CDR3 has 14 amino acids. From germline, CDR1 is LNHNV and CDR2 YYDKDF (reference sequence). Trimming pared 1 base from V and 3 bases from J, leaving 10 bases between. The CDR3: CATSRVVADYEQYF. The CDR3 nucleotides are TGTGCCACCAGCAGAGTAGTAGCGGACTACGAGCAGTACTTC.

The genes are TRBV30 and TRBJ2-1; TRBD2 is a possible D gene (6 bases). Trimming left V 0 bases short and J 4 bases short, with 10 bases between. Germline CDR1 and CDR2: GTSNPN and SVGIG (reference sequence). The CDR3 is made up of 14 amino acids. CDR3 DNA sequence: TGTGCCTGGAGTGTACATGGGGGGTACAATGAGCAGTTCTTC. Amino acid sequence: CAWSVHGGYNEQFF.

The V and J genes are TRBV20-1 and TRBJ1-5, with D uncertain. The germline gives CDR1 DFQATT, CDR2 SNEGSKA (reference sequence). The V end was cut by 0 bases, the J end by 6 bases, with 6 bases between. The length of the CDR3 is 12 residues. In DNA form, the CDR3 reads TGCAGTGCTAGAGATCTTGGTCAGCCCCAGCATTTT. It encodes CSARDLGQPQHF.

The chain joins TRBV29-1 to TRBJ2-3, with D possibly TRBD2 on 6 matching bases. CDR3 size: 13 residues. CDR1 and CDR2 from the germline V gene are SQVTM and ANQGSEA. The V gene lost 3 bases and the J gene lost 11 bases, with 18 bases spanning the gap. The CDR3 coding sequence is TGCAGCGTTGACACGGCGGGGACCCTTATGCAGTATTTT. Translating gives CSVDTAGTLMQYF.

There are a few counts of this clonotype. CDR3 residues: CATQGNNEQFF. As DNA, the CDR3 is TGTGCCACCCAAGGGAACAATGAGCAGTTCTTC. This chain connects TRBV6-1 to TRBJ2-1, with D unclear. The CDR3 has 11 amino acids. Germline lookup yields CDR1 MNHNS and CDR2 SASEGT. Trimming shortened V by 10 bases and J by 5 bases, and 9 bases separated the two germline ends.

V is TRBV24-1 and J is TRBJ2-1, with D uncertain. Germline CDR1 reads KGHDR; CDR2 reads SFDVKD. With 0 bases removed from V and 7 bases from J, the gap between germline ends came to 6 bases. This CDR3 contains 13 residues. The CDR3: CATSDLARNEQFF. The CDR3 DNA sequence: TGTGCCACCAGTGATTTGGCCAGGAATGAGCAGTTCTTC.

The rearrangement joins TRBV30 to TRBJ1-2; no definite D call. This CDR3 is built from 11 residues. Germline assignment: CDR1 GTSNPN and CDR2 SVGIG (reference sequence). V dropped 5 bases and J dropped 3 bases, with 7 bases sitting between them. The CDR3 region has the DNA TGTGCCTGGTCGGACGACTATGGCTACACCTTC. Translating gives CAWSDDYGYTF.

The chain carries TRBV20-1 and TRBJ1-1; D not certain. CDR1 and CDR2 (germline): DFQATT, SNEGSKA (reference sequence). Trimming pared 1 base from V and 2 bases from J, leaving 5 bases between. The CDR3 covers 12 residues. As DNA, the CDR3 is TGCAGTGCTAGAGCTGATAACACTGAAGCTTTCTTT. This gives the protein CSARADNTEAFF.

The chain combines TRBV30 with TRBJ1-5, with D possibly matching TRBD1 (6 bases). The V end was cut by 0 bases, the J end by 7 bases, with 19 bases between. Germline V CDR1 and CDR2: GTSNPN, SVGIG (reference sequence). The CDR3 has 16 amino acids. Here the CDR3 reads CAWSVPGRGGGQPQHF. As DNA, the CDR3 is TGTGCCTGGAGTGTACCGGGCAGGGGAGGTGGGCAGCCCCAGCATTTT. Full variable domain (rest looked up from reference TRBV30 and TRBJ1-5): SQTIHQWPATLVQPVGSPLSLECTVEGTSNPNLYWYRQAAGRGLQLLFYSVGIGQISSEVPQNLSASRPQDRQFILSSKKLLLSDSGFYLCAWSVPGRGGGQPQHFGDGTRLSIL.

The V gene is TRBV20-1, the J gene TRBJ1-1; the D is unclear. Trimming took off 0 bases at V and 5 bases at J, with 7 bases between the two ends. Per germline, CDR1 DFQATT and CDR2 SNEGSKA (reference sequence). The CDR3 covers 12 residues. The CDR3 DNA reads as TGCAGTGCTAGAGATTTAGGGACTGAAGCTTTCTTT. It codes for CSARDLGTEAFF.

This clonotype was recorded once. The gene calls are TRBV15 and TRBJ2-4; D possibly corresponds to TRBD2 (5 bases). CDR1 and CDR2 (germline): LNHNV, YYDKDF (reference sequence). V lost 2 bases to trimming and J lost 6 bases, with 14 bases between them. The CDR3 is 15 amino acids. The CDR3 region has the DNA TGTGCCACCAGCAGACCCCAGGACGAGGGAAACATTCAGTACTTC. Its protein product is CATSRPQDEGNIQYF.

The chain uses TRBV29-1 and TRBJ1-4; D remains ambiguous. The germline V gene has CDR1 SQVTM and CDR2 ANQGSEA. Trimming pared 4 bases from V and 5 bases from J, leaving 8 bases between. CDR3 length: 12 amino acids. In DNA form, the CDR3 reads TGCAGCGTTGTGGCTTTGAATGAAAAACTGTTTTTT. It translates to CSVVALNEKLFF.

The sample holds one count of this clonotype. This chain links TRBV7-8 with TRBJ1-4; possible D gene TRBD1, 5 bases. CDR1 SGHVS and CDR2 FQNEAQ come from the germline V gene. This CDR3 region has 16 residues. V lost 5 bases to trimming and J lost 5 bases, with 18 bases between them. The CDR3 protein is CASSPLRDETNEKLFF. In DNA, the CDR3 is TGTGCCAGCAGCCCCCTTCGGGACGAGACAAATGAAAAACTGTTTTTT.

The V gene is TRBV18, the J gene TRBJ2-1, with D perhaps TRBD1 or TRBD2 (5 bases each). Germline CDR1 is KGHSH and CDR2 is LQKENI. The V end was cut by 2 bases, the J end by 5 bases, with 13 bases between. This CDR3 comprises 15 residues. The chain's CDR3 is CASSPGTLMDNEQFF. The DNA for the CDR3 is TGTGCCAGCTCACCAGGGACGCTGATGGACAATGAGCAGTTCTTC.

V gene TRBV14 combines with J gene TRBJ2-7; 10 nucleotides line up with TRBD1. The CDR3 consists of 15 residues. The J segment lost 5 bases and the V segment lost 2 bases, leaving 6 bases of the junction unmatched. CDR1 is SGHDN, CDR2 FVKESK, per germline. The CDR3 DNA reads as TGTGCCAGCAGCCAACCGGGACAGGGGTCCCACGAGCAGTACTTC. Protein product: CASSQPGQGSHEQYF.

This sequence joins TRBV18 and TRBJ2-3, with TRBD2 matching 8 bases. CDR1 and CDR2 (germline): KGHSH, LQKENI. The J segment lost 5 bases and the V segment lost 0 bases, leaving 10 bases of the junction unmatched. This CDR3 is 17 amino acids long. The CDR3 DNA reads as TGTGCCAGCTCACCACCGATCGCGGGAGGCCGGGTAGATACGCAGTATTTT. Protein sequence: CASSPPIAGGRVDTQYF.

The chain couples TRBV2 to TRBJ1-1; no clear D. V lost 7 bases, J lost 7 bases, and 16 bases lay in between. The CDR3 is made up of 13 amino acids. Germline V gives CDR1 SNHLY, CDR2 FYNNEI. The CDR3 spells CASKRWFSSEAFF. CDR3 nucleotide sequence: TGTGCCAGCAAAAGGTGGTTTTCGAGTGAAGCTTTCTTT.

The rearrangement uses TRBV5-4 and TRBJ2-1; possible D gene TRBD2, 5 bases. The CDR3 is made up of 14 amino acids. Germline CDR1 SGHNT, CDR2 YYREEE (reference sequence). V was pared by 7 bases and J by 9 bases, with 20 bases between. The CDR3 region has the DNA TGTGCCAGCTCTCTTCAGGAGGCCCGGGGTGAGCAGTTCTTC. Protein: CASSLQEARGEQFF.

The chain employs TRBV20-1 and TRBJ1-1, with D possibly TRBD1 on 5 matching bases. V was cut by 3 bases and J by 6 bases, with 11 bases left in between. This CDR3 contains 12 residues. Germline CDR1 is DFQATT and CDR2 is SNEGSKA (reference sequence). The DNA for the CDR3 is TGCAGTGCTAGCCGGGGAGGGGCTGAAGCTTTCTTT. Its protein product is CSASRGGAEAFF.

The CDR3 coding sequence is TGTGCCAGCAGCCAATCCGGGTATGAGCAGTTCTTC. Its translation: CASSQSGYEQFF. This sequence joins TRBV3-1 and TRBJ2-1; D not resolved. CDR3 size: 12 residues. Germline-derived CDR1 and CDR2 are LGHDT and YNNKEL (reference sequence). V was cut by 2 bases and J by 8 bases, with 7 bases left in between.